The T cell receptor (beta chain) under discussion was sequenced for a study of human versus mouse CDR3 diversity and MHC coevolution. General study points: Humans had the largest estimated TCR beta repertoire, 1.5 million to 2 million clonotypes.

V trimming: 5 bases; J trimming: 0 bases; junction bases outside the gene matches: 4. This CDR3 contains 16 residues. Looked up from germline, CDR1 is SGHVS and CDR2 is FNYEAQ. The method was immunoSEQ multiplex PCR; TCRdb's version includes in-frame clones alone and lacks a portion of them. The sample has about 81,000 clones, around 93% seen once. Naive CD4 T cells were sorted as CD45RO-negative, CD62L-positive. With respect to this clone: Its antigen is not identified.

The V and J genes are TRBV7-6 and TRBJ2-1, with TRBD2 matching over 10 bases. The sequence derives from a person aged 30 to 69 in good health. Sequenced material: naive CD4+ T cells from blood. The subset here: CD45RO-negative CD62L-positive naive CD4 T cells. The CDR3 spells CASSPLAGSSYNEQFF. The CDR3 DNA reads as TGTGCCAGCAGCCCACTAGCGGGAAGCTCCTACAATGAGCAGTTCTTC.